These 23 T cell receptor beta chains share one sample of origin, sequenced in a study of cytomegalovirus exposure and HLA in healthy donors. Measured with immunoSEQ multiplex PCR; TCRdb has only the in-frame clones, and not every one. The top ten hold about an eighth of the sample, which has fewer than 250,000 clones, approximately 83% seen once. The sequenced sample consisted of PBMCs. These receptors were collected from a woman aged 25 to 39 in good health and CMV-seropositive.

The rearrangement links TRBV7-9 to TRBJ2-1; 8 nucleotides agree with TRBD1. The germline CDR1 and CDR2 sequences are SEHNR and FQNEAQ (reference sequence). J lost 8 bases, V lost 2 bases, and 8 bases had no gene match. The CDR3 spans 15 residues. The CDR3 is CASSLSRGRVDEQFF. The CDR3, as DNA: TGTGCCAGCAGCTTAAGCAGGGGGCGGGTGGATGAGCAGTTCTTC.

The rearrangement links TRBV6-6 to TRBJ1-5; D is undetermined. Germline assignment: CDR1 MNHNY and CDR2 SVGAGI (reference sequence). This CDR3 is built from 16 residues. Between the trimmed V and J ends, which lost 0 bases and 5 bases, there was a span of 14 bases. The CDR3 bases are TGTGCCAGCAGTTACTCGAATAGGGATGGTTATCAGCCCCAGCATTTT. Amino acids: CASSYSNRDGYQPQHF.

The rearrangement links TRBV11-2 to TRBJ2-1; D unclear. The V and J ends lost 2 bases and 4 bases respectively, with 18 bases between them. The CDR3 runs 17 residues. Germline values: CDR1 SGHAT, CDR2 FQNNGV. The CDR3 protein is CASSLRIRPPGYNEQFF. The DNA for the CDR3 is TGTGCCAGCAGCTTAAGAATTCGCCCCCCGGGTTACAATGAGCAGTTCTTC. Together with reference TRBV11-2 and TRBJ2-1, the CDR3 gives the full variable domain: EAGVAQSPRYKIIEKRQSVAFWCNPISGHATLYWYQQILGQGPKLLIQFQNNGVVDDSQLPKDRFSAERLKGVDSTLKIQPAKLEDSAVYLCASSLRIRPPGYNEQFFGPGTRLTVL.

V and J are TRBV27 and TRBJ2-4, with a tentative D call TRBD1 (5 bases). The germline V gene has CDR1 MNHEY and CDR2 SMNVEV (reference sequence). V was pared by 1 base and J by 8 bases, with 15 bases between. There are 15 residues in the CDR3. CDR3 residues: CASSLWGRPQDIQYF. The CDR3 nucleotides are TGTGCCAGCAGTTTATGGGGCAGGCCCCAAGACATTCAGTACTTC.

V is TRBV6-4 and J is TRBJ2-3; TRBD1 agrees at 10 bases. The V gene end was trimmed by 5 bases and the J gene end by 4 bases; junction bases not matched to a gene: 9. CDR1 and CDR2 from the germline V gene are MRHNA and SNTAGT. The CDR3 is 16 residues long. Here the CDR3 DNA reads TGTGCCAGCAGTCCCCGACAGGGGGCAGAAGCAGATACGCAGTATTTT. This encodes CASSPRQGAEADTQYF.

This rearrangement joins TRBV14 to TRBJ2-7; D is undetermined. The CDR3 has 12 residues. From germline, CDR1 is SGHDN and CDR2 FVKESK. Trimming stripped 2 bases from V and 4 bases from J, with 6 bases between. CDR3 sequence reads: CASSQLLYEQYF. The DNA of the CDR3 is TGTGCCAGCAGCCAACTATTATACGAGCAGTACTTC.

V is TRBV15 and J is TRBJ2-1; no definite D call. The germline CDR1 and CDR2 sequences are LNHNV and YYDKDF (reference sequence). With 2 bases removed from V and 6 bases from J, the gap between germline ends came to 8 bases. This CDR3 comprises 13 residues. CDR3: CATSRPNSNEQFF. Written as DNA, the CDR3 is TGTGCCACCAGCAGACCTAACAGCAATGAGCAGTTCTTC.

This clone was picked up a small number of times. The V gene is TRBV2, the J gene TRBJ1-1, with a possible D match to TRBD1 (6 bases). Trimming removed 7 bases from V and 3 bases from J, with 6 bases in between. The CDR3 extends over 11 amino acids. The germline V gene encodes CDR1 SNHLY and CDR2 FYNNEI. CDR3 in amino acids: CASNRDTEAFF. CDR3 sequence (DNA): TGTGCCAGCAACAGGGACACTGAAGCTTTCTTT.

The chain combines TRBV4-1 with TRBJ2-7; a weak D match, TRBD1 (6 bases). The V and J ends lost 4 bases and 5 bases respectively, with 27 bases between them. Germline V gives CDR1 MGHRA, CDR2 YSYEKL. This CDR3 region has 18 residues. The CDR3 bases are TGCGCCAGCAGCCTCTCTATCGGAAACCCAGGGGCGTTCGACGAGCAGTACTTC. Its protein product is CASSLSIGNPGAFDEQYF.

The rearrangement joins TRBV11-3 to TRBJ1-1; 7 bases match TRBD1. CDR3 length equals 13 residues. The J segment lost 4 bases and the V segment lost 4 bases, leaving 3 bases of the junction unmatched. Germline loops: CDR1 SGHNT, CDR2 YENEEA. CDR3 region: CASSSSGGTEAFF. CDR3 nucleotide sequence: TGTGCCAGCAGCTCCTCAGGGGGCACTGAAGCTTTCTTT.

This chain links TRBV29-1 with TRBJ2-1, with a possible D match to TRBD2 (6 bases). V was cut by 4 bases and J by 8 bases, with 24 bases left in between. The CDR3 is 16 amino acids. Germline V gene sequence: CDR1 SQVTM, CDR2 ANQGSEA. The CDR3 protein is CSVGGVGTPNPHEQFF. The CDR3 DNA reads TGCAGCGTTGGGGGGGTAGGGACTCCCAATCCCCATGAGCAGTTCTTC.

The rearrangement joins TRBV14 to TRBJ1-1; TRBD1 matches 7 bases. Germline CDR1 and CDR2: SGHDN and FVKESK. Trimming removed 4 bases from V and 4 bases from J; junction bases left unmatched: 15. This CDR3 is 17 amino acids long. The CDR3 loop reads CASSRMTGTAYSTEAFF. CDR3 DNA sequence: TGTGCCAGCAGCCGAATGACAGGGACTGCGTATAGCACTGAAGCTTTCTTT.

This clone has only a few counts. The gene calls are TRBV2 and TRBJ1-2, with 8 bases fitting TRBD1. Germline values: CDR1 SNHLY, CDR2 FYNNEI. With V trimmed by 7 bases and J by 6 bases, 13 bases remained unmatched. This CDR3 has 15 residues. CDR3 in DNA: TGTGCCAGCACTAGACAGGGGTCGTCCTGGAATGGCTACACCTTC. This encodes CASTRQGSSWNGYTF.

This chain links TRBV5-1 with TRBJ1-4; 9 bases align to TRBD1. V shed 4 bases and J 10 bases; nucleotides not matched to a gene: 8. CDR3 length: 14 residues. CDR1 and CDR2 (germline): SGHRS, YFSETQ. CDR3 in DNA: TGCGCCAGCAGCCCGCGACAGGGGGAGGGAAAACTGTTTTTT. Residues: CASSPRQGEGKLFF.

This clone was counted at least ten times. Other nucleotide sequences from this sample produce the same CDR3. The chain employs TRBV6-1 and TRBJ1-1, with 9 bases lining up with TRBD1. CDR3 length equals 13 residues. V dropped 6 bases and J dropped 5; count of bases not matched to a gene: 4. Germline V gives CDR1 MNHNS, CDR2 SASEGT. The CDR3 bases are TGTGCCAGCAGGACAGGGGGACGGACTGAAGCTTTCTTT. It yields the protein CASRTGGRTEAFF.

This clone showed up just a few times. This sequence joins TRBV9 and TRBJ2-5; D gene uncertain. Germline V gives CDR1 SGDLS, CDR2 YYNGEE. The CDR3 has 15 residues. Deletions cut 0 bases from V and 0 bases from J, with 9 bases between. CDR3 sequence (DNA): TGTGCCAGCAGCGTAGAACACGGACACCAAGAGACCCAGTACTTC. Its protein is CASSVEHGHQETQYF. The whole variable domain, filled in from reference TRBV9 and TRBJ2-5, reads DSGVTQTPKHLITATGQRVTLRCSPRSGDLSVYWYQQSLDQGLQFLIQYYNGEERAKGNILERFSAQQFPDLHSELNLSSLELGDSALYFCASSVEHGHQETQYFGPGTRLLVL.

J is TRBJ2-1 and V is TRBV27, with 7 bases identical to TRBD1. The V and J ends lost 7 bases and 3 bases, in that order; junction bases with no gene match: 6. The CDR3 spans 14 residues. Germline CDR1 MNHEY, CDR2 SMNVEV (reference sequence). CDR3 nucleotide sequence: TGTGCCAGCACTGACACAGGGGTCTACAATGAGCAGTTCTTC. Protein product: CASTDTGVYNEQFF.

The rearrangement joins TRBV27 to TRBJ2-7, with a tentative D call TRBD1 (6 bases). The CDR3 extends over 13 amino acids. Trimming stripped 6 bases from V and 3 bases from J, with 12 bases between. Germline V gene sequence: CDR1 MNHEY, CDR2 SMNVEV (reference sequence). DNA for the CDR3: TGTGCCAGCAGGAAGACAGGTTTCTACGAGCAGTACTTC. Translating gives CASRKTGFYEQYF.

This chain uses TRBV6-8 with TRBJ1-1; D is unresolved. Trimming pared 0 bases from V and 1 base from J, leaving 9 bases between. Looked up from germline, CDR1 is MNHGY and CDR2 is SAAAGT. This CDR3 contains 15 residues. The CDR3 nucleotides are TGTGCCAGCAGTTACTCGGGTCATTGGAACACTGAAGCTTTCTTT. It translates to CASSYSGHWNTEAFF.

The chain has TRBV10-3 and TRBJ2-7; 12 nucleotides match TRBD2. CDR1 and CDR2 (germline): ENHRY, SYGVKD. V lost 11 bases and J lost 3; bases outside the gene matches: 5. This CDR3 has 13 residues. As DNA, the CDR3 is TGTGCCTCACGGACTAGCGGGATCTACGAGCAGTACTTC. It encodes CASRTSGIYEQYF.

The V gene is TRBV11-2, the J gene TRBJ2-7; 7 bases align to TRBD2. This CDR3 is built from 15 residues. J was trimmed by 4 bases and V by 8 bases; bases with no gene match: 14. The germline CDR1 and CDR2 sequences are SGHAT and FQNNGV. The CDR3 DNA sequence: TGTGCCAGCTCCTATAGCGGGTCGCCCCAATACGAGCAGTACTTC. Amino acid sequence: CASSYSGSPQYEQYF. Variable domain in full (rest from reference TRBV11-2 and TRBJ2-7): EAGVAQSPRYKIIEKRQSVAFWCNPISGHATLYWYQQILGQGPKLLIQFQNNGVVDDSQLPKDRFSAERLKGVDSTLKIQPAKLEDSAVYLCASSYSGSPQYEQYFGPGTRLTVT.

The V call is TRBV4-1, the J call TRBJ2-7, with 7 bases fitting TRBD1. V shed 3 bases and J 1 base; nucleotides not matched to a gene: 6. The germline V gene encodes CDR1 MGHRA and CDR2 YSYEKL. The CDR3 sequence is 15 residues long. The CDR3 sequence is CASSQRAGGSYEQYF. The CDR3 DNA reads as TGCGCCAGCAGCCAGCGGGCAGGGGGATCCTACGAGCAGTACTTC.

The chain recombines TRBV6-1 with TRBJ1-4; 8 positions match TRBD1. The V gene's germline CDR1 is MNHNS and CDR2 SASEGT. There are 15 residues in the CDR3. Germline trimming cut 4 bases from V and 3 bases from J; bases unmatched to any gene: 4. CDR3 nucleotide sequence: TGTGCCAGCAGTGGGGGACAGGTTGCTAATGAAAAACTGTTTTTT. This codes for CASSGGQVANEKLFF.